These 12 T cell receptor beta chains share one sample of origin, sequenced in a study of T-cell memory formation after mild COVID-19. TCRdb independently ran MiXCR on the 5' RACE reads; one entry per CDR3 protein. Here the sample spans about 170,000 distinct CDR3 sequences, roughly 13% being singletons. Sequenced input: PBMCs or a T cell subset sorted from them (not recorded which). The receptors were gathered from a man in his late teens or twenties who had mild COVID-19 (a few samples of this study predate the infection). Cell type and time point are not known.

V usage is TRBV5-1 and J usage is TRBJ2-1; possibly TRBD1 for D (7 bases). The V end was cut by 3 bases, the J end by 4 bases, with 14 bases between. CDR1 SGHRS and CDR2 YFSETQ come from the germline V gene. This CDR3 contains 15 residues. CDR3 sequence (DNA): TGCGCCAGCAGCTCCAGGGGGGCGGGTTACAATGAGCAGTTCTTC. Protein: CASSSRGAGYNEQFF.

This clonotype appeared a few times. This chain joins TRBV27 and TRBJ2-3; D possibly corresponds to TRBD1 (5 bases). V was clipped by 2 bases and J by 1 base, with 10 bases between them. The CDR3 has 15 amino acids. Germline loops: CDR1 MNHEY, CDR2 SMNVEV (reference sequence). The CDR3 DNA is TGTGCCAGCAGTTTAGGGGCAGATGGCACAGATACGCAGTATTTT. The encoded protein is CASSLGADGTDTQYF.

V gene TRBV4-3 combines with J gene TRBJ2-3; TRBD2 matches at 11 bases. Germline CDR1 and CDR2: LGHNA and YSLEER. The CDR3 has 19 residues. J was trimmed by 3 bases and V by 0 bases; bases with no gene match: 11. The CDR3 protein is CASSQDPIVGLAGTDTQYF. The CDR3, as DNA: TGCGCCAGCAGCCAAGATCCGATCGTAGGACTAGCGGGTACAGATACGCAGTATTTT.

This clonotype has only a few counts. The J gene is TRBJ2-7, the V gene TRBV29-1; D is uncertain. Trimming took 2 bases from V and 0 from J, leaving 11 bases between them. Germline CDR1 is SQVTM and CDR2 is ANQGSEA. The CDR3 runs to 14 residues. Here the CDR3 reads CSVELFGSSYEQYF. Written as DNA, the CDR3 is TGCAGCGTTGAACTATTCGGGTCCTCCTACGAGCAGTACTTC.

CDR3 region: CASSLAFNTGELFF. The CDR3 coding sequence is TGCGCCAGCAGCTTGGCGTTTAACACCGGGGAGCTGTTTTTT. The rearrangement links TRBV5-1 to TRBJ2-2; D is uncertain. This CDR3 is built from 14 residues. Germline assignment: CDR1 SGHRS and CDR2 YFSETQ. Trimming removed 0 bases at V and 2 bases at J, with 5 bases between.

This clonotype was detected only a few times. CDR3 residues: CASSGGTGHEQYF. The CDR3 coding sequence is TGTGCCAGCAGCGGGGGGACAGGCCACGAGCAGTACTTC. The genes are TRBV7-3 and TRBJ2-7; 8 bases are a match to TRBD1. The CDR3 extends over 13 amino acids. Germline V CDR1 and CDR2: SGHTA, FQGTGA. After removal of 5 bases from V and 5 bases from J, the junction contained 5 bases not matched to a gene.

The V gene is TRBV20-1, the J gene TRBJ2-3; D is undetermined. Germline V gives CDR1 DFQATT, CDR2 SNEGSKA (reference sequence). V dropped 0 bases and J dropped 1 base, with 17 bases sitting between them. This CDR3 spans 17 amino acids. CDR3 in amino acids: CSARDLFLGMGTDTQYF. Written as DNA, the CDR3 is TGCAGTGCTAGAGACCTTTTCCTAGGTATGGGCACAGATACGCAGTATTTT.

The chain joins TRBV7-2 to TRBJ1-5, with D perhaps TRBD1 (5 bases). V was clipped by 1 base and J by 11 bases, with 15 bases between them. Germline V gene data show CDR1 as SGHTA and CDR2 as FQGNSA. The CDR3 totals 14 residues. The CDR3 DNA follows: TGTGCCAGCAGCTTAGGGGCCGGGGGTGGATCCCAGCATTTT. The encoded protein is CASSLGAGGGSQHF. Combining the CDR3 with reference TRBV7-2 and TRBJ1-5 gives the whole variable domain GAGVSQSPSNKVTEKGKDVELRCDPISGHTALYWYRQSLGQGLEFLIYFQGNSAPDKSGLPSDRFSAERTGGSVSTLTIQRTQQEDSAVYLCASSLGAGGGSQHFGDGTRLSIL.

This clonotype appeared many times. This chain uses TRBV7-3 with TRBJ2-3; tentative D call: TRBD2 (6 bases). Germline assignment: CDR1 SGHTA and CDR2 FQGTGA. This CDR3 region has 13 residues. The germline V and J ends were trimmed by 5 bases and 3 bases, with 9 bases remaining between them. The DNA of the CDR3 is TGTGCCAGCAGCCCCCGGGGGACAGATACGCAGTATTTT. Translating gives CASSPRGTDTQYF.

The genes are TRBV29-1 and TRBJ2-1; 12 bases fit TRBD1. V lost 4 bases, J lost 9 bases, and 4 bases stayed unmatched. This CDR3 is built from 13 residues. Germline CDR1 SQVTM, CDR2 ANQGSEA. CDR3 protein: CSVAGTGGREQFF. As DNA, the CDR3 is TGCAGCGTTGCGGGGACAGGGGGCCGTGAGCAGTTCTTC.

This clonotype was counted only a few times. The junction shows a germline mismatch at one end, possibly a read error. The chain employs TRBV5-1 and TRBJ1-3; D remains ambiguous. The CDR3 has 16 residues. Germline V gene sequence: CDR1 SGHRS, CDR2 YFSETQ. In nucleotides, the CDR3 is TGCGCCAGCAGCCCTTCCGGCCCGGGCTCTGAAAACACCATATATTTT. It yields the protein CASSPSGPGSENTIYF.

This clonotype has a count of ten or more. The V gene is TRBV5-1, the J gene TRBJ1-1; no definite D call. From germline, CDR1 is SGHRS and CDR2 YFSETQ. The CDR3 consists of 14 residues. V gave up 5 bases and J gave up 1 base, with 12 bases separating them. The CDR3 bases are TGCGCCAGCAGTGATTCGGCCGCGAACACTGAAGCTTTCTTT. Its translation is CASSDSAANTEAFF.